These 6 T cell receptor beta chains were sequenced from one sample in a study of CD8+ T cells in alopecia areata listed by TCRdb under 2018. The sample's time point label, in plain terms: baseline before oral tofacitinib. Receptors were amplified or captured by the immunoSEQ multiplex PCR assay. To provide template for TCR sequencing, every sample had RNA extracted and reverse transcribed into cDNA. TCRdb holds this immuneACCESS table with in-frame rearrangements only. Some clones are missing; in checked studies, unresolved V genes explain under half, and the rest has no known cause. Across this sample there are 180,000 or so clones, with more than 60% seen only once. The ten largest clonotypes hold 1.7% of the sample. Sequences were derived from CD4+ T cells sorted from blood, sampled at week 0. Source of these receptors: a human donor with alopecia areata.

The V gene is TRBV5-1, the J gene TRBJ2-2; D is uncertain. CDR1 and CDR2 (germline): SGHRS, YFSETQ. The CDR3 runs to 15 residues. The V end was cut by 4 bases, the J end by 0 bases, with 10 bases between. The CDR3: CASSQEAANTGELFF. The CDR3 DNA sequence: TGCGCCAGCAGCCAAGAGGCGGCGAACACCGGGGAGCTGTTTTTT.

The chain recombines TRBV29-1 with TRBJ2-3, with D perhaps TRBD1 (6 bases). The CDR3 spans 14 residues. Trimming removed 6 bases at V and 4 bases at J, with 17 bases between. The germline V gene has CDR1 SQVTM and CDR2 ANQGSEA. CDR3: CSVSLRQVADTQYF. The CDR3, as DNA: TGCAGCGTCTCCCTCAGACAGGTCGCAGATACGCAGTATTTT.

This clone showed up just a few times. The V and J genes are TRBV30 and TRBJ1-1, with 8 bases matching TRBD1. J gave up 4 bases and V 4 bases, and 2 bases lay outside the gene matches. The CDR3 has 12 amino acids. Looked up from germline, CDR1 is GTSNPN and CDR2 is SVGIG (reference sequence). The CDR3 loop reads CAWNTGGTEAFF. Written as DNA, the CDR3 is TGTGCCTGGAATACAGGGGGCACTGAAGCTTTCTTT.

The CDR3 nucleotides are TGCGCCAGCAGCTTGGAAGGCGGCAGGGACGAGCAGTACTTC. Translating it yields CASSLEGGRDEQYF. This chain connects TRBV5-1 to TRBJ2-7, with D maybe TRBD1 (5 bases). The ends were cut back, 0 bases at V and 5 bases at J, with 12 bases in the middle. Germline V gene sequence: CDR1 SGHRS, CDR2 YFSETQ. The length of the CDR3 is 14 residues.

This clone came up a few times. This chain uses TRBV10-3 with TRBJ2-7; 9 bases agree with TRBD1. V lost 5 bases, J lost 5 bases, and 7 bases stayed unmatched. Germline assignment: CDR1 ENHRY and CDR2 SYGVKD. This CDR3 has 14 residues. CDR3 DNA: TGTGCCATCAGTAAAGGACAGGGGATCGACGAGCAGTACTTC. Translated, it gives CAISKGQGIDEQYF.

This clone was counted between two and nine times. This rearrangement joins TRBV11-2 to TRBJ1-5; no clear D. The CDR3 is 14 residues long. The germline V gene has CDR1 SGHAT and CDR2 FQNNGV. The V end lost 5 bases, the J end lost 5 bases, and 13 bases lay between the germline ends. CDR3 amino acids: CASSKDSGYQPQHF. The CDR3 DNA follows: TGTGCCAGCAGCAAAGACTCGGGTTATCAGCCCCAGCATTTT.